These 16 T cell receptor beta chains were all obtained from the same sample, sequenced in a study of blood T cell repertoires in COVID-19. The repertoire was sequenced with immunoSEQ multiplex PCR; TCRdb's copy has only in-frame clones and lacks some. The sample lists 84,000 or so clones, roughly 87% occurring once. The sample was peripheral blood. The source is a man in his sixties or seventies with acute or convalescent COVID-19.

DNA for the CDR3: TGTGCCAGCAGGACGGACAGGGGGAACAATGAGCAGTTCTTC. Translating it yields CASRTDRGNNEQFF. The chain combines TRBV2 with TRBJ2-1; 10 nucleotides match TRBD1. The CDR3 consists of 14 residues. The germline gives CDR1 SNHLY, CDR2 FYNNEI. Trimming at V came to 6 bases and at J to 5 bases, leaving 4 bases not matched to a gene.

The DNA for the CDR3 is TGTGCCAGCCGGACAGGGACCTTATATGGCTACACCTTC. It yields the protein CASRTGTLYGYTF. V is TRBV6-5 and J is TRBJ1-2, with 8 bases identical to TRBD1. The CDR3 totals 13 residues. CDR1 and CDR2 from the germline V gene are MNHEY and SVGAGI. With 8 bases clipped from V and 5 bases from J, the junction kept 7 bases outside the gene matches.

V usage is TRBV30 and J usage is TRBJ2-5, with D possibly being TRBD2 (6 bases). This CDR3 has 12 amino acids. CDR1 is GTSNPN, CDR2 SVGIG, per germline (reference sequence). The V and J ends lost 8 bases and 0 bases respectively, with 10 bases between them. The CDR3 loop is CAGRDYQETQYF. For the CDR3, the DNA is TGTGCCGGCCGGGACTACCAAGAGACCCAGTACTTC.

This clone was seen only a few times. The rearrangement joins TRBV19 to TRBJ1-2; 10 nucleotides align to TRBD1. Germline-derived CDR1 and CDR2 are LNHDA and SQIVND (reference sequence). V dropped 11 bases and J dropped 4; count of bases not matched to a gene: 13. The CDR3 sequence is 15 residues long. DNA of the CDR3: TGTGCCTCCACGATCCGGGACAGGGGATTCTATGGCTACACCTTC. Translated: CASTIRDRGFYGYTF. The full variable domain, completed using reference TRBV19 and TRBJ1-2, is DGGITQSPKYLFRKEGQNVTLSCEQNLNHDAMYWYRQDPGQGLRLIYYSQIVNDFQKGDIAEGYSVSREKKESFPLTVTSAQKNPTAFYLCASTIRDRGFYGYTFGSGTRLTVV.

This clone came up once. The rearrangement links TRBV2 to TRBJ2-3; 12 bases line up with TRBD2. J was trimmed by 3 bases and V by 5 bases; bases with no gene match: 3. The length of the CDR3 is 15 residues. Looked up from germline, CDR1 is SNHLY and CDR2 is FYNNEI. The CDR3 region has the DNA TGTGCCAGCAGTACCGGACTAGCGGGAACAGATACGCAGTATTTT. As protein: CASSTGLAGTDTQYF.

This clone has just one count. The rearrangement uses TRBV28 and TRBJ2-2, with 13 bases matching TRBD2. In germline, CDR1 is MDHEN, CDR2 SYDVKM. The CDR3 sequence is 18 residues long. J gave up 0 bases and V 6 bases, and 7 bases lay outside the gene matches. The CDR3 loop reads CASSLPGTSGANTGELFF. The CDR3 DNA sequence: TGTGCCAGCAGCTTACCCGGGACTAGCGGGGCGAACACCGGGGAGCTGTTTTTT.

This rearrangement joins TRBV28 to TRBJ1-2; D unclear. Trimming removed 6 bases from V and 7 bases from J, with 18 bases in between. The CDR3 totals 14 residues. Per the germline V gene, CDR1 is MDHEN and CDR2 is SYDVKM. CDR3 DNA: TGTGCCAGCAGCCCCCCGGTACGGGGAGTTGGCTACACCTTC. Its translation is CASSPPVRGVGYTF.

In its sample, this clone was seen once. CDR3 in DNA: TGTGCCAGCTCACCGACCGGGACATACGTATCCTACGAGCAGTACTTC. This sequence encodes CASSPTGTYVSYEQYF. The rearrangement joins TRBV18 to TRBJ2-7; the D gene is possibly TRBD1 (6 bases). Germline V gene sequence: CDR1 KGHSH, CDR2 LQKENI. The CDR3 extends over 16 amino acids. V dropped 3 bases and J dropped 1 base, with 16 bases sitting between them.

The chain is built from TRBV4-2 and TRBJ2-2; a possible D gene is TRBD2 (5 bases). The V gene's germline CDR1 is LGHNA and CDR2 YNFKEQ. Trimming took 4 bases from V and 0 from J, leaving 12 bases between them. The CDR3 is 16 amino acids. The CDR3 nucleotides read TGTGCCAGCAGCCCCTATCCGGGGACGAACACCGGGGAGCTGTTTTTT. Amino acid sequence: CASSPYPGTNTGELFF.

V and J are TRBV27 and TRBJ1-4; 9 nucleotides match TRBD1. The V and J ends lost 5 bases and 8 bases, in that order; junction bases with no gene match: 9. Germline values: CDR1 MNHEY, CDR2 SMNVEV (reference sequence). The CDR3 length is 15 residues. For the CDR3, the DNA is TGTGCCAGCAGTCCACTACAGGGGGCGCGAGAAAAACTGTTTTTT. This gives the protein CASSPLQGAREKLFF. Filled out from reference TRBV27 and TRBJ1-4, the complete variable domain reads EAQVTQNPRYLITVTGKKLTVTCSQNMNHEYMSWYRQDPGLGLRQIYYSMNVEVTDKGDVPEGYKVSRKEKRNFPLILESPSPNQTSLYFCASSPLQGAREKLFFGSGTQLSVL.

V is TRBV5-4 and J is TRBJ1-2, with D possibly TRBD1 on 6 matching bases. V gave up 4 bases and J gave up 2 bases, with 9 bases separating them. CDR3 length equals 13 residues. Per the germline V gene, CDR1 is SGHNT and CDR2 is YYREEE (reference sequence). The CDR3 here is CASSAGQNYGYTF. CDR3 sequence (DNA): TGTGCCAGCAGCGCCGGACAGAACTATGGCTACACCTTC.

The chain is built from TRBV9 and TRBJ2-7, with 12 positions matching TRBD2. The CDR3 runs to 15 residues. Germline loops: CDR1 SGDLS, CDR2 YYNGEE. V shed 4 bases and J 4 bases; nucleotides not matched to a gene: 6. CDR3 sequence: CASSPSTSGSYEQYF. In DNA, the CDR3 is TGTGCCAGCAGCCCCTCGACTAGCGGGAGTTACGAGCAGTACTTC.

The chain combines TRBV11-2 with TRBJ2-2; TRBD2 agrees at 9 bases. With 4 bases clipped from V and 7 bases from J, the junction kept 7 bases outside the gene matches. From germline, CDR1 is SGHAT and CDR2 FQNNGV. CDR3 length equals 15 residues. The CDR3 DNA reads TGTGCCAGCAGCTCTCTCAGCGGGAGGAGCGGGGAGCTGTTTTTT. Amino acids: CASSSLSGRSGELFF.

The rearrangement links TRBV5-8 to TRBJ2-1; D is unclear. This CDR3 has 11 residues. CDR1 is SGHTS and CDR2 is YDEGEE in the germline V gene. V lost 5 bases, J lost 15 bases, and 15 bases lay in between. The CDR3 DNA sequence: TGTGCCAGCAGTGAGGAGACCACCGGGTTCTTC. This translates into CASSEETTGFF.

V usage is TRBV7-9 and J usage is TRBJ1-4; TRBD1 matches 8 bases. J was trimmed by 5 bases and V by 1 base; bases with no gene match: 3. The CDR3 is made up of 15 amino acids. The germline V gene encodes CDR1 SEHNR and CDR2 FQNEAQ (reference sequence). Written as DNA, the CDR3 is TGTGCCAGCAGCTTAGGGACAGGGAGGAATGAAAAACTGTTTTTT. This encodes CASSLGTGRNEKLFF.

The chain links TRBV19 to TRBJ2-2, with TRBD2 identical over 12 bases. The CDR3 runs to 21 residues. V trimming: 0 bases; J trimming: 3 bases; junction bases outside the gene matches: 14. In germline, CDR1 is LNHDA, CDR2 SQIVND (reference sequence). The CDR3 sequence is CASSIDASSGGAGPYTGELFF. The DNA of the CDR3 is TGTGCCAGTAGTATAGATGCGTCTAGCGGGGGGGCTGGCCCTTACACCGGGGAGCTGTTTTTT.